This TCR beta chain was identified during a study of blood T cell repertoires in COVID-19. Looking at the study overall: There were acute and convalescent COVID-19 samples, and they came from the United States, Italy and Spain. Sample material is recorded as cDNA or gDNA derived from T cells, B-cell-depleted T cells, or PBMCs.

Germline CDR1 and CDR2: MDHEN and SYDVKM. J was trimmed by 1 base and V by 2 bases; bases with no gene match: 4. The CDR3 has 16 residues. In the authors' methods: Amplification of reference gene primers provided the estimated nucleated cell counts. Assay: immunoSEQ multiplex PCR; the TCRdb copy retains only in-frame clones and omits some. D and trimming were read from the DNA, whereas the V and J calls and clone size are those reported in that table. Seen here are fewer than 80,000 clones, around 90% observed once, and the top ten hold about 21%. This chain uses TRBV28 with TRBJ2-7; 11 bases match TRBD2. The sequencing sample was made of peripheral blood. This receptor was obtained from a human donor in a cohort sampled during active COVID-19. CDR3 sequence: CASSLVGTSGSYEQYF. DNA for the CDR3: TGTGCCAGCAGTTTAGTTGGGACTAGCGGATCCTACGAGCAGTACTTC.